The 7 T cell receptor beta chains presented below share a single source sample, sequenced in a study of control samples from healthy donors and cancer patients. Profiling relied on immunoSEQ multiplex PCR, and the TCRdb table lists in-frame clones only, not all of them. The repertoire table contains about 190,000 clones. Sequencing was done on a sample of blood. The receptors originated from a woman younger than 45 in good health.

The rearrangement joins TRBV5-4 to TRBJ1-1; TRBD1 is a possible D gene (6 bases). The V and J ends lost 3 bases and 0 bases respectively, with 12 bases between them. The CDR3 covers 15 residues. The germline V gene has CDR1 SGHNT and CDR2 YYREEE (reference sequence). CDR3 residues: CASSSGQTMNTEAFF. The CDR3 DNA sequence: TGTGCCAGCAGCTCCGGACAGACAATGAACACTGAAGCTTTCTTT.

This chain links TRBV5-8 with TRBJ1-5; TRBD1 might be the D (6 bases). This CDR3 has 14 amino acids. V dropped 3 bases and J dropped 5 bases, with 12 bases sitting between them. Germline V gene lookup returns CDR1 SGHTS and CDR2 YDEGEE. The CDR3 spells CASSYGQTYQPQHF. The DNA for the CDR3 is TGTGCCAGCAGCTATGGACAGACCTATCAGCCCCAGCATTTT.

The chain has TRBV28 and TRBJ1-1; D is unresolved. The V and J ends lost 5 bases and 0 bases respectively, with 7 bases between them. The germline V gene has CDR1 MDHEN and CDR2 SYDVKM. The CDR3 covers 13 residues. The CDR3 spells CASSPGMNTEAFF. Here the CDR3 DNA reads TGTGCCAGCAGTCCCGGGATGAACACTGAAGCTTTCTTT. The variable domain in full, with the rest retrieved from reference TRBV28 and TRBJ1-1, is DVKVTQSSRYLVKRTGEKVFLECVQDMDHENMFWYRQDPGLGLRLIYFSYDVKMKEKGDIPEGYSVSREKKERFSLILESASTNQTSMYLCASSPGMNTEAFFGQGTRLTVV.

The chain carries TRBV7-2 and TRBJ2-3; D gene unclear. The germline V gene has CDR1 SGHTA and CDR2 FQGNSA. The V gene lost 4 bases and the J gene lost 0 bases, with 5 bases spanning the gap. This CDR3 is 13 amino acids long. In nucleotides, the CDR3 is TGTGCCAGCAGCTCCGGTAGCACAGATACGCAGTATTTT. Translation gives CASSSGSTDTQYF.

This rearrangement joins TRBV19 to TRBJ1-2; no definite D call. CDR1 is LNHDA, CDR2 SQIVND, per germline (reference sequence). This CDR3 comprises 12 residues. V lost 8 bases, J lost 2 bases, and 9 bases lay in between. CDR3 in DNA: TGTGCCAGTTGCAGCGCGAACTATGGCTACACCTTC. Its protein is CASCSANYGYTF.

CDR3 sequence reads: CASSYSTWTGEYF. The CDR3 nucleotides read TGTGCCAGCAGTTACTCGACGTGGACAGGGGAGTACTTC. This sequence joins TRBV6-5 and TRBJ2-7, with 9 bases matching TRBD1. Germline loops: CDR1 MNHEY, CDR2 SVGAGI. V lost 0 bases to trimming and J lost 11 bases; unmatched junction nucleotides: 5. This CDR3 comprises 13 residues.

The chain recombines TRBV10-1 with TRBJ2-7; tentatively, D is TRBD1 or TRBD2 (5 bases each). V dropped 8 bases and J dropped 7 bases, with 12 bases sitting between them. The germline gives CDR1 WNHNN, CDR2 SYGVQD (reference sequence). The CDR3 covers 11 residues. The CDR3 loop is CASRFEGEQYF. The CDR3 bases are TGCGCCAGCCGCTTCGAGGGGGAGCAGTACTTC.